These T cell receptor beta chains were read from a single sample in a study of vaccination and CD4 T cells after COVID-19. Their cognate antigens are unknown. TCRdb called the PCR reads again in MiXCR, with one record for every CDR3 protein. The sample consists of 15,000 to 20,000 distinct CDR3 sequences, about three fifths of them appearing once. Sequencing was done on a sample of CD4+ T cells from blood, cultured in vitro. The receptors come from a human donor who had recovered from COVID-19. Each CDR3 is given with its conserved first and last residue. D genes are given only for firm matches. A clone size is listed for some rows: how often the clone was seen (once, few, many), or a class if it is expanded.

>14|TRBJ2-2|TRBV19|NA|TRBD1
TGTGCCAGTAGTATAGGACAGGGTTCCGGGGAGCTGTTTTTT
CASSIGQGSGELFF
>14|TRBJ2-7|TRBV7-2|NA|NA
TGTGCCAGCAGCTTATCCGGGAACTCCTACGAGCAGTACTTC
CASSLSGNSYEQYF
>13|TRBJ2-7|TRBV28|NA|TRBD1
TGTGCCAGCAGTCGGGACAGAACCTACGAGCAGTACTTC
CASSRDRTYEQYF
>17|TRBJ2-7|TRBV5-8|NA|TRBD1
TGTGCCAGCAGCTTGACCTCCCTGGGACAGGACAGCTACGAGCAGTACTTC
CASSLTSLGQDSYEQYF
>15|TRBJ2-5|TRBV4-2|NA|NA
TGTGCCAGCAGCCAAGCGGCTACCCAAGGGGAGACCCAGTACTTC
CASSQAATQGETQYF
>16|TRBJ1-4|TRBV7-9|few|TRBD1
TGTGCCAGCAGCTTAGGGAGGGGACAGGGTGATGAAAAACTGTTTTTT
CASSLGRGQGDEKLFF
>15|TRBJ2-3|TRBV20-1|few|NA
TGCAGTGCTATGAGAGGCGGGGGCGTCACTAATACGCAGTATTTT
CSAMRGGGVTNTQYF
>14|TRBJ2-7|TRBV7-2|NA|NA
TGTGCCAGCAGCTCCAGCCGGGACGCCTACGAGCAGTACTTC
CASSSSRDAYEQYF
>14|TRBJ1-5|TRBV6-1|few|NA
TGTGCCAGCAGTGAAATATATGGCAATCAGCCCCAGCATTTT
CASSEIYGNQPQHF
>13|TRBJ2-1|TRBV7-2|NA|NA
TGTGCCAGCAATAAGGGCTCCTACAATGAGCAGTTCTTC
CASNKGSYNEQFF
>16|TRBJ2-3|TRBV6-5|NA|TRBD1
TGTGCCAGCAGTTACTACGGACAGGGCTACACAGATACGCAGTATTTT
CASSYYGQGYTDTQYF
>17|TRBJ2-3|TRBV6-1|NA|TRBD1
TGTGCCAGCAGTGAAGCGTCGGGACAGGCTAGCACAGATACGCAGTATTTT
CASSEASGQASTDTQYF